Listed below are T cell receptor beta chains from one sample, sequenced in a study of blood T cell repertoires in COVID-19. Using immunoSEQ multiplex PCR, the repertoire was profiled, and TCRdb retains in-frame clones only, with some absent. The table shows about 110,000 clones, with about 85% occurring only once. Sequencing was carried out using peripheral blood. The receptors derive from a human donor in a cohort sampled during active COVID-19. CDR3s include the opening cysteine and the closing phenylalanine or tryptophan. The order of the fields is J gene, V gene, D gene, clone size, CDR3 DNA, CDR3 protein. The D gene is left open where the match is weak. Clone sizes are given selectively: once, few, many, or a class where the clone is expanded.

TRBJ2-7 | TRBV7-2 | NA | NA | TGTGCCAGCAGCGACTTCCGGGGGTCCTACGAGCAGTACTTC | CASSDFRGSYEQYF
TRBJ1-1 | TRBV19 | NA | few | TGTGCCAGTAGTATGTTTACAGCGGGGGTGAACACTGAAGCTTTCTTT | CASSMFTAGVNTEAFF
TRBJ1-1 | TRBV7-9 | NA | NA | TGTGCCAGCAGCCAAGCTCGGAACACTGAAGCTTTCTTT | CASSQARNTEAFF
TRBJ2-7 | TRBV5-4 | NA | NA | TGTGCCAGCAGCTTGATGGGCGACTACTCTTACGAGCAGTACTTC | CASSLMGDYSYEQYF
TRBJ1-1 | TRBV6-6 | NA | NA | TGTGCCAGCAGTTACTCGGAGGGGGGAGCGGGGGCTTTCTTT | CASSYSEGGAGAFF
TRBJ2-7 | TRBV27 | TRBD2 | NA | TGTGCCAGCAGTTTGGGGGCGGGACTAGCGGACCCGTCCTACGAGCAGTACTTC | CASSLGAGLADPSYEQYF
TRBJ2-3 | TRBV24-1 | TRBD2 | NA | TGTGCCACCAGTGATTTTCTGGGACTAGCCACTGGTACGCAGTATTTT | CATSDFLGLATGTQYF
TRBJ2-1 | TRBV7-8 | TRBD2 | NA | TGTGCCAGCAGCTTAGTCCTTAAGGGACTAGCGGGAGGGCCTTCCTACAATGAGCAGTTCTTC | CASSLVLKGLAGGPSYNEQFF
TRBJ2-7 | TRBV5-1 | NA | NA | TGCGCCAGCAGCTTCTCCGGACAAGCCCTCGAGCAGTACTTC | CASSFSGQALEQYF
TRBJ1-1 | TRBV4-1 | NA | NA | TGCGCCAGCAGCCAAGAACCCGGGAACACTGAAGCTTTCTTT | CASSQEPGNTEAFF
TRBJ1-1 | TRBV24-1 | TRBD1 | once | TGTGCCACCAGTGCCCGGGGACAGGGTGACTCTGAAGCTTTCTTT | CATSARGQGDSEAFF
TRBJ2-1 | TRBV14 | NA | NA | TGTGCCAGCAGCTCTCGAGTCCGGGTCGAGCAGTTCTTC | CASSSRVRVEQFF
TRBJ2-3 | TRBV5-1 | NA | NA | TGCGCCAGCAGCTTGTCCTGGGGGGAAGATACGCAGTATTTT | CASSLSWGEDTQYF
TRBJ2-5 | TRBV5-6 | NA | NA | TGTGCCAGCAGCTTGAACGGGGAAGAGACCCAGTACTTC | CASSLNGEETQYF
TRBJ1-3 | TRBV4-3 | NA | few | TGCGCCAGCAGCCAAAACAGGGCATCTGGAAACACCATATATTTT | CASSQNRASGNTIYF
TRBJ1-2 | TRBV7-2 | TRBD1 | NA | TGTGCCAGCAGCTTGGGACAGGCAGCTAACTATGGCTACACCTTC | CASSLGQAANYGYTF
TRBJ1-1 | TRBV28 | TRBD1 | NA | TGTGCCAGCAGGAGTTCCGAGACAGGGTGGACTGAAGCTTTCTTT | CASRSSETGWTEAFF
TRBJ2-2 | TRBV5-1 | TRBD1 | few | TGCGCCAGCAGCCCCGGGACAGCGAACACCGGGGAGCTGTTTTTT | CASSPGTANTGELFF
TRBJ2-7 | TRBV18 | NA | NA | TGTGCCAGCTCACCAGGGGGGGGCAGGGAGCAGTACTTC | CASSPGGGREQYF
TRBJ1-1 | TRBV19 | NA | NA | TGTGCCAGTAGTCGTAACAGCATGAACACTGAAGCTTTCTTT | CASSRNSMNTEAFF
TRBJ2-7 | TRBV6-5 | NA | NA | TGTGCCAGTCGGGAACCCTCCTACGAGCAGTACTTC | CASREPSYEQYF
TRBJ1-2 | TRBV6-6 | NA | NA | TGTGCCAGCAGTTCAGGGGAAAACTATGGCTACACCTTC | CASSSGENYGYTF
TRBJ2-2 | TRBV2 | NA | NA | TGTGCCAGCAGTGAAGAGCGAGACGGGGAGCTGTTTTTT | CASSEERDGELFF